A single sample gave rise to the 17 T cell receptor beta chains below, sequenced in a study of T cells after posttransplantation cyclophosphamide. The data were produced by immunoSEQ multiplex PCR, yet TCRdb's version contains in-frame clones alone and is incomplete. The repertoire shows 16,000 or so clones, none seen only once; the top ten take approximately 0.5%. Treatment was busulfan-fludarabine conditioning, a marrow graft, and cyclophosphamide on days +3 and +4. This material consisted of PBMCs, taken after allogeneic stem cell transplant with posttransplant cyclophosphamide. These receptors were obtained from a female patient in her 30s who received an allogeneic stem cell transplant from a related donor, was CMV-positive, and had no GVHD. Some T cells may be the graft donor's.

This clone was counted many times. The chain employs TRBV14 and TRBJ2-1; D unresolved. In germline, CDR1 is SGHDN, CDR2 FVKESK. The CDR3 contains 16 residues. V was trimmed by 3 bases and J by 0 bases, leaving 12 bases between them. CDR3 loop: CASSHLSRRSYNEQFF. DNA for the CDR3: TGTGCCAGCAGCCACCTAAGCAGGCGCTCCTACAATGAGCAGTTCTTC.

This clone was counted at least ten times. This chain connects TRBV6-5 to TRBJ2-3; 7 positions agree with TRBD2. Germline CDR1 reads MNHEY; CDR2 reads SVGAGI. J gave up 10 bases and V 4 bases, and 14 bases lay outside the gene matches. CDR3 length equals 15 residues. CDR3 nucleotide sequence: TGTGCCAGCAGTTCCGGGACTACCGAAGGGTGGGCGCAGTATTTT. Its protein product is CASSSGTTEGWAQYF.

This clone was seen at least ten times. The chain carries TRBV28 and TRBJ1-3; D ambiguous. Germline V gene sequence: CDR1 MDHEN, CDR2 SYDVKM. V lost 2 bases and J 4 bases, leaving 6 bases between the germline ends. The CDR3 covers 13 residues. CDR3 residues: CASSLPGGNTIYF. CDR3 nucleotide sequence: TGTGCCAGCAGTTTACCGGGAGGAAACACCATATATTTT.

This clone has at least ten counts. V usage is TRBV5-5 and J usage is TRBJ1-4; 11 bases align to TRBD1. This CDR3 is 18 amino acids long. Germline assignment: CDR1 SGHKS and CDR2 YYEKEE (reference sequence). Germline trimming cut 3 bases from V and 5 bases from J; bases unmatched to any gene: 12. The CDR3: CASSSSGTGGRGNEKLFF. DNA of the CDR3: TGTGCCAGCAGCTCATCCGGGACAGGGGGAAGGGGGAATGAAAAACTGTTTTTT. The full variable domain, rest sourced from reference TRBV5-5 and TRBJ1-4, is DAGVTQSPTHLIKTRGQQVTLRCSPISGHKSVSWYQQVLGQGPQFIFQYYEKEERGRGNFPDRFSARQFPNYSSELNVNALLLGDSALYLCASSSSGTGGRGNEKLFFGSGTQLSVL.

In this sample, this clone turned up many times. The V gene is TRBV27, the J gene TRBJ1-4; 9 bases line up with TRBD1. The V segment lost 0 bases and the J segment 4 bases; nucleotides outside the gene matches: 6. Germline values: CDR1 MNHEY, CDR2 SMNVEV (reference sequence). This CDR3 comprises 17 residues. The CDR3 nucleotides are TGTGCCAGCAGTTTATCATCGACAGGGGGGATTAATGAAAAACTGTTTTTT. Translation: CASSLSSTGGINEKLFF.

This clone was picked up many times. The chain links TRBV27 to TRBJ1-1, with 9 bases aligning to TRBD1. The CDR3 is 14 residues long. Germline-derived CDR1 and CDR2 are MNHEY and SMNVEV (reference sequence). Trimming cost V 7 bases and J 1 base; bases outside gene matches: 4. The chain's CDR3 is CASKQQGANTEAFF. CDR3 DNA sequence: TGTGCCAGCAAACAACAGGGGGCGAACACTGAAGCTTTCTTT.

This clone was counted many times. This rearrangement joins TRBV18 to TRBJ1-5, with D maybe TRBD1 (5 bases). V lost 2 bases and J lost 0, with 8 bases in between. The CDR3 covers 15 residues. Per the germline V gene, CDR1 is KGHSH and CDR2 is LQKENI. CDR3 sequence reads: CASSPIRDSNQPQHF. The CDR3 region has the DNA TGTGCCAGCTCACCAATCAGGGATAGCAATCAGCCCCAGCATTTT. Looking up the rest from reference TRBV18 and TRBJ1-5 gives the full variable domain: NAGVMQNPRHLVRRRGQEARLRCSPMKGHSHVYWYRQLPEEGLKFMVYLQKENIIDESGMPKERFSAEFPKEGPSILRIQQVVRGDSAAYFCASSPIRDSNQPQHFGDGTRLSIL.

This clone was recorded at least ten times. This chain joins TRBV7-9 and TRBJ2-7, with 7 bases that match TRBD1. Looked up from germline, CDR1 is SEHNR and CDR2 is FQNEAQ (reference sequence). The junction had 6 bases not matched to a gene; V was cut back by 5 bases and J by 2 bases. The CDR3 loop spans 14 amino acids. The CDR3 region has the DNA TGTGCCAGCAGCCACCGGGACAGAGCCTACGAGCAGTACTTC. It yields the protein CASSHRDRAYEQYF.

This clone was observed many times. The V gene is TRBV28, the J gene TRBJ2-4, with TRBD1 matching over 8 bases. The germline gives CDR1 MDHEN, CDR2 SYDVKM. The junction had 12 bases not matched to a gene; V was cut back by 5 bases and J by 3 bases. This CDR3 has 17 residues. The CDR3 nucleotides read TGTGCCAGCAGTGTCCTAGGACAGGGCTTGGTCAAAAACATTCAGTACTTC. This translates into CASSVLGQGLVKNIQYF.

This clone was recorded many times. This chain joins TRBV7-8 and TRBJ2-5; 10 positions agree with TRBD2. Germline loops: CDR1 SGHVS, CDR2 FQNEAQ. V shed 4 bases, J shed 4 bases, and the junction held 9 bases outside the gene matches. The length of the CDR3 is 16 residues. The CDR3 bases are TGTGCCAGCAGCTCTACCGCGGTAGCGGGAGGAGAGACCCAGTACTTC. It is translated as CASSSTAVAGGETQYF.

This clone has a count of ten or more. The V gene is TRBV29-1, the J gene TRBJ2-7, with TRBD2 matching 7 bases. Germline V gene data show CDR1 as SQVTM and CDR2 as ANQGSEA. The junction had 18 bases not matched to a gene; V was cut back by 4 bases and J by 6 bases. This CDR3 is 16 amino acids long. CDR3 coding DNA: TGCAGCGTTGTTGTCGTTGTTCACGCAGCGGGACGCGAGCAGTACTTC. Amino acids: CSVVVVVHAAGREQYF.

This clone was picked up many times. This chain links TRBV2 with TRBJ1-1; D gene unclear. The V gene lost 4 bases and the J gene lost 6 bases, with 6 bases spanning the gap. The CDR3 covers 11 residues. Germline values: CDR1 SNHLY, CDR2 FYNNEI. The CDR3: CASSGTAEAFF. Written as DNA, the CDR3 is TGTGCCAGCAGTGGAACAGCTGAAGCTTTCTTT.

This clone was recorded at least ten times. The rearrangement links TRBV2 to TRBJ1-2; tentatively, D is TRBD1 (6 bases). The CDR3 consists of 11 residues. Trimming took off 5 bases at V and 8 bases at J, with 9 bases between the two ends. Germline V gene data show CDR1 as SNHLY and CDR2 as FYNNEI. The CDR3 DNA is TGTGCCAGCAGTCGGACAGAAGGCTACACCTTC. It specifies CASSRTEGYTF. The whole variable domain, filled in from reference TRBV2 and TRBJ1-2, reads EPEVTQTPSHQVTQMGQEVILRCVPISNHLYFYWYRQILGQKVEFLVSFYNNEISEKSEIFDDQFSVERPDGSNFTLKIRSTKLEDSAMYFCASSRTEGYTFGSGTRLTVV.

This clone was observed many times. This sequence joins TRBV4-2 and TRBJ2-5; perhaps TRBD2 as D (5 bases). Trimming took 1 base from V and 4 from J, leaving 13 bases between them. CDR1 and CDR2 (germline): LGHNA, YNFKEQ. CDR3 size: 15 residues. CDR3 in amino acids: CASSQVSVVAETQYF. Here the CDR3 DNA reads TGTGCCAGCAGCCAAGTTAGCGTCGTAGCAGAGACCCAGTACTTC.

The table lists this clone with many counts. The V call is TRBV6-5, the J call TRBJ2-1, with D unresolved. This CDR3 region has 13 residues. V lost 0 bases and J 6 bases, leaving 6 bases between the germline ends. Germline V gene sequence: CDR1 MNHEY, CDR2 SVGAGI. The CDR3 loop is CASSYSDSNEQFF. As DNA, the CDR3 is TGTGCCAGCAGTTACTCCGACTCCAATGAGCAGTTCTTC.

The sample holds many counts of this clone. This chain uses TRBV13 with TRBJ2-7; tentatively, D is TRBD2 (5 bases). Trimming stripped 5 bases from V and 4 bases from J, with 18 bases between. This CDR3 comprises 15 residues. Germline assignment: CDR1 PRHDT and CDR2 FYEKMQ (reference sequence). Here the CDR3 reads CASSPSGMTLYEQYF. In DNA form, the CDR3 reads TGTGCCAGCAGCCCGTCCGGGATGACCCTTTACGAGCAGTACTTC. The whole variable domain, filled in from reference TRBV13 and TRBJ2-7, reads AAGVIQSPRHLIKEKRETATLKCYPIPRHDTVYWYQQGPGQDPQFLISFYEKMQSDKGSIPDRFSAQQFSDYHSELNMSSLELGDSALYFCASSPSGMTLYEQYFGPGTRLTVT.

This clone was recorded many times. V and J are TRBV30 and TRBJ1-3, with 8 bases lining up with TRBD1. The V gene end was trimmed by 5 bases and the J gene end by 2 bases; junction bases not matched to a gene: 5. The germline gives CDR1 GTSNPN, CDR2 SVGIG (reference sequence). The CDR3 has 14 residues. CDR3 coding DNA: TGTGCCTGGGGGACGGGACAGGCTGGAAACACCATATATTTT. It translates to CAWGTGQAGNTIYF.